The 9 T cell receptor beta chains below all came from one sample that was sequenced in a study of cytomegalovirus exposure and HLA in healthy donors. Primers for the PCR totalled 60 Vbeta and 13 Jbeta. The repertoire was sequenced with immunoSEQ multiplex PCR; TCRdb's copy has only in-frame clones and lacks some. The table includes around 130,000 clones, about 81% detected once. Sequencing was carried out using PBMCs. The receptors originated from a woman aged 40 to 50 in good health and CMV-seropositive.

This chain joins TRBV27 and TRBJ2-7, with TRBD2 as a possible D gene (6 bases). The ends were cut back, 7 bases at V and 0 bases at J, with 19 bases in the middle. Germline V lookup: CDR1 MNHEY, CDR2 SMNVEV (reference sequence). The CDR3 loop spans 16 amino acids. CDR3 bases: TGTGCCAGCAAACTCCCTGAGCGGGTCAGCTCCTACGAGCAGTACTTC. This sequence encodes CASKLPERVSSYEQYF.

This chain uses TRBV6-5 with TRBJ1-2; unclear D gene. This CDR3 is built from 15 residues. Germline V gene lookup returns CDR1 MNHEY and CDR2 SVGAGI. Trimming shortened V by 0 bases and J by 4 bases, and 12 bases separated the two germline ends. CDR3 DNA sequence: TGTGCCAGCAGTTACTCTCTCTTTGGAGGCTATGGCTACACCTTC. It encodes CASSYSLFGGYGYTF.

The chain combines TRBV5-4 with TRBJ1-2; perhaps TRBD1 as D (5 bases). V was pared by 6 bases and J by 4 bases, with 16 bases between. There are 14 residues in the CDR3. Germline V gene lookup returns CDR1 SGHNT and CDR2 YYREEE (reference sequence). CDR3 sequence: CASTQTDRGYGYTF. In DNA form, the CDR3 reads TGTGCCAGCACCCAGACAGATCGAGGCTATGGCTACACCTTC. The full variable domain, with the rest looked up from reference TRBV5-4 and TRBJ1-2, is ETGVTQSPTHLIKTRGQQVTLRCSSQSGHNTVSWYQQALGQGPQFIFQYYREEENGRGNFPPRFSGLQFPNYSSELNVNALELDDSALYLCASTQTDRGYGYTFGSGTRLTVV.

The rearrangement uses TRBV6-5 and TRBJ2-7, with TRBD1 matching over 7 bases. CDR1 and CDR2 from the germline V gene are MNHEY and SVGAGI. The CDR3 spans 13 residues. Germline trimming cut 6 bases from V and 2 bases from J; bases unmatched to any gene: 4. The CDR3 DNA reads TGTGCCAGCAGAGAAGGGACAGCCTACGAGCAGTACTTC. Protein product: CASREGTAYEQYF.

The chain has TRBV4-1 and TRBJ2-3; 8 bases agree with TRBD2. Germline V gene lookup returns CDR1 MGHRA and CDR2 YSYEKL. The CDR3 has 17 residues. Trimming removed 0 bases from V and 5 bases from J; junction bases left unmatched: 10. The CDR3 loop is CASSQDRGGRQGDTQYF. As DNA, the CDR3 is TGCGCCAGCAGCCAAGATCGGGGGGGACGGCAGGGAGATACGCAGTATTTT.

The V gene is TRBV27, the J gene TRBJ1-4, with D possibly matching TRBD1 (6 bases). This CDR3 comprises 13 residues. CDR1 MNHEY and CDR2 SMNVEV come from the germline V gene (reference sequence). Trimming left V 2 bases short and J 8 bases short, with 9 bases between. CDR3 nucleotide sequence: TGTGCCAGCAGTTTACTTGACAGGGAAAAACTGTTTTTT. Translating gives CASSLLDREKLFF. Variable domain in full (rest from reference TRBV27 and TRBJ1-4): EAQVTQNPRYLITVTGKKLTVTCSQNMNHEYMSWYRQDPGLGLRQIYYSMNVEVTDKGDVPEGYKVSRKEKRNFPLILESPSPNQTSLYFCASSLLDREKLFFGSGTQLSVL.

V gene TRBV7-5 combines with J gene TRBJ1-2; the D call TRBD1 from the table was never checked on the DNA. TRBV7-5 is assigned pseudogene status. The CDR3 extends over 14 amino acids. DNA for the CDR3: TGTGCCAGCCTGGGGCCGGGACAGGACTATGGCTACACCTTC. Translated: CASLGPGQDYGYTF.

This chain joins TRBV20-1 and TRBJ1-1; weak D call: TRBD1 (5 bases). V dropped 6 bases and J dropped 1 base, with 6 bases sitting between them. CDR1 and CDR2 from the germline V gene are DFQATT and SNEGSKA (reference sequence). This CDR3 comprises 11 residues. CDR3 residues: CSAGQNTEAFF. The CDR3 DNA follows: TGCAGTGCCGGACAGAACACTGAAGCTTTCTTT.

In its sample, this clone was seen a few times. V is TRBV10-3 and J is TRBJ1-1, with TRBD1 as a possible D gene (6 bases). Trimming pared 4 bases from V and 1 base from J, leaving 13 bases between. CDR1 is ENHRY, CDR2 SYGVKD, per germline. CDR3 size: 15 residues. CDR3 sequence reads: CAISGLQGQNTEAFF. CDR3 coding DNA: TGTGCCATCAGTGGCCTACAGGGACAGAACACTGAAGCTTTCTTT.